The 9 T cell receptor beta chains reported below all come from one sample, sequenced in a study of early T cells in non-severe SARS-CoV-2 infection. MiXCR, run by TCRdb on the 5' RACE reads, gives a single entry per CDR3 protein. Altogether tens of thousands of distinct CDR3 sequences are present, approximately 15% being singletons, with the ten largest covering approximately 4%. Sample: whole blood, taken at baseline. These receptors came from an adult who was a healthcare worker with PCR-confirmed SARS-CoV-2 infection or an uninfected control (not recorded which).

The table lists this clonotype with a few counts. The chain links TRBV15 to TRBJ2-7; TRBD1 is a possible D gene (6 bases). The CDR3 runs to 15 residues. The V end was cut by 5 bases, the J end by 3 bases, with 17 bases between. Germline values: CDR1 LNHNV, CDR2 YYDKDF (reference sequence). The CDR3: CATSEDRNRVYEQYF. CDR3 nucleotide sequence: TGTGCCACCAGCGAAGACAGGAACCGGGTCTACGAGCAGTACTTC. Using reference TRBV15 and TRBJ2-7 for the parts outside the CDR3, the full variable domain is DAMVIQNPRYQVTQFGKPVTLSCSQTLNHNVMYWYQQKSSQAPKLLFHYYDKDFNNEADTPDNFQSRRPNTSFCFLDIRSPGLGDTAMYLCATSEDRNRVYEQYFGPGTRLTVT.

This chain connects TRBV20-1 to TRBJ2-6; 7 nucleotides align to TRBD1. This CDR3 region has 17 residues. V trimming: 6 bases; J trimming: 0 bases; junction bases outside the gene matches: 11. Germline CDR1 DFQATT, CDR2 SNEGSKA (reference sequence). CDR3 in amino acids: CSADRTGLNSGANVLTF. Here the CDR3 DNA reads TGCAGTGCGGATCGGACAGGTTTAAACTCTGGGGCCAACGTCCTGACTTTC.

This clonotype was seen many times. This chain links TRBV20-1 with TRBJ2-1, with D possibly matching TRBD2 (5 bases). The V end lost 5 bases, the J end lost 0 bases, and 11 bases lay between the germline ends. Germline CDR1 DFQATT, CDR2 SNEGSKA (reference sequence). This CDR3 is 14 amino acids long. CDR3 protein: CSAPPGSSYNEQFF. CDR3 DNA sequence: TGCAGTGCTCCCCCGGGGAGCTCCTACAATGAGCAGTTCTTC.

The V and J genes are TRBV28 and TRBJ2-2, with D perhaps matching TRBD2 (5 bases). The CDR3 extends over 15 amino acids. Per the germline V gene, CDR1 is MDHEN and CDR2 is SYDVKM. The V and J ends lost 5 bases and 5 bases respectively, with 15 bases between them. The CDR3 DNA reads TGTGCCAGCAGTATAGCGAGAACTGGGACCGGGGAGCTGTTTTTT. Translated: CASSIARTGTGELFF.

This clonotype has just a few counts. J is TRBJ2-7 and V is TRBV5-1; 10 bases fit TRBD2. Germline CDR1 is SGHRS and CDR2 is YFSETQ. The CDR3 loop spans 14 amino acids. V lost 4 bases to trimming and J lost 3 bases; unmatched junction nucleotides: 4. The CDR3, as DNA: TGCGCCAGCAGCGCGGGACTAGCGAGCTACGAGCAGTACTTC. It specifies CASSAGLASYEQYF.

This chain connects TRBV2 to TRBJ2-1, with D possibly matching TRBD1 (5 bases). V was clipped by 6 bases and J by 6 bases, with 6 bases between them. Germline V gene data show CDR1 as SNHLY and CDR2 as FYNNEI. The CDR3 spans 11 residues. CDR3 residues: CASRGVNEQFF. In DNA form, the CDR3 reads TGTGCCAGCAGAGGGGTCAATGAGCAGTTCTTC.

In its sample, this clonotype was seen many times. This chain links TRBV9 with TRBJ1-6; maybe TRBD1 (5 bases). This CDR3 is built from 15 residues. CDR1 is SGDLS and CDR2 is YYNGEE in the germline V gene. V was pared by 4 bases and J by 13 bases, with 21 bases between. CDR3 sequence (DNA): TGTGCCAGCAGCCAGGGCCGAGAGGGACCCGGTCCCCTCCACTTT. Translated, it gives CASSQGREGPGPLHF.

The CDR3 protein is CSARDPYGHSQFF. The DNA for the CDR3 is TGCAGTGCTAGAGATCCCTATGGCCATTCCCAGTTCTTC. The chain recombines TRBV20-1 with TRBJ2-1; no firm D call. The CDR3 runs to 13 residues. Deletions cut 0 bases from V and 13 bases from J, with 16 bases between. The germline V gene encodes CDR1 DFQATT and CDR2 SNEGSKA (reference sequence).

This clonotype was counted at least ten times. The chain couples TRBV10-1 to TRBJ2-7; D is ambiguous. CDR3 size: 14 residues. Looked up from germline, CDR1 is WNHNN and CDR2 is SYGVQD (reference sequence). V lost 2 bases to trimming and J lost 0 bases, with 8 bases between them. CDR3 nucleotides: TGCGCCAGCAGTGAGCAGGATAGCTCCTACGAGCAGTACTTC. This codes for CASSEQDSSYEQYF.